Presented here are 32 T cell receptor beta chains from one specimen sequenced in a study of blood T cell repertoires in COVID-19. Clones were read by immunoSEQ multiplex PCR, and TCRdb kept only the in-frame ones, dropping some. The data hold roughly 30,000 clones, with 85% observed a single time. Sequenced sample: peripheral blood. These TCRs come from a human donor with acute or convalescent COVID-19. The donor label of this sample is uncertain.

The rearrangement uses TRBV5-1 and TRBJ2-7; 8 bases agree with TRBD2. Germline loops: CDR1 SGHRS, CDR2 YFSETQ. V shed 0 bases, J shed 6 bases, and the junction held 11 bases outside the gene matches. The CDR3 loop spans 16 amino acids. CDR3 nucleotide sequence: TGCGCCAGCAGCTTGGAAGAGCGGGGGCCTCTGAGCGAGCAGTACTTC. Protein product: CASSLEERGPLSEQYF.

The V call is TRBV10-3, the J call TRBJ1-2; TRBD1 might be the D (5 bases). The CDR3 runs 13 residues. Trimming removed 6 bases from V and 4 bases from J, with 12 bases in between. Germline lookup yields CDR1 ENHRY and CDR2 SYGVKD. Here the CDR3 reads CAISSHQGYGYTF. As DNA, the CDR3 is TGTGCCATCAGCTCCCATCAGGGCTATGGCTACACCTTC.

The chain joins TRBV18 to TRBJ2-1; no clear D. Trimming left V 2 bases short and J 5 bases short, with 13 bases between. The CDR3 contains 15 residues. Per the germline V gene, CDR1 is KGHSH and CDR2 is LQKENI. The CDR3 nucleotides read TGTGCCAGCTCACCAGGCGGCGCCGCTAACAATGAGCAGTTCTTC. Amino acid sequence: CASSPGGAANNEQFF.

CDR3 nucleotides: TGTGCCACCCAGGACTACACCAATGAGCAGTTCTTC. It specifies CATQDYTNEQFF. The V gene is TRBV24-1, the J gene TRBJ2-1, with D possibly being TRBD2 (6 bases). The CDR3 has 12 amino acids. Trimming stripped 9 bases from V and 6 bases from J, with 11 bases between. CDR1 is KGHDR and CDR2 is SFDVKD in the germline V gene.

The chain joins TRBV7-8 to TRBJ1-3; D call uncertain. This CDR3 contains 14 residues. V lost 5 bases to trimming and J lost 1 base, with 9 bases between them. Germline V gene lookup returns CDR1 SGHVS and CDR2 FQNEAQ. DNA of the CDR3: TGTGCCAGCAGCGACCGGGGTTCTGGAAACACCATATATTTT. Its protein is CASSDRGSGNTIYF.

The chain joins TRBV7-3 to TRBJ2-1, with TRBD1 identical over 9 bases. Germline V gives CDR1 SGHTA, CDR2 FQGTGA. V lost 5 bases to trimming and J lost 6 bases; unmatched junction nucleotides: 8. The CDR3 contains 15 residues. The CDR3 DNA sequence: TGTGCCAGCAGCCTCGGACAGGGGAACTTCAATGAGCAGTTCTTC. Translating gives CASSLGQGNFNEQFF.

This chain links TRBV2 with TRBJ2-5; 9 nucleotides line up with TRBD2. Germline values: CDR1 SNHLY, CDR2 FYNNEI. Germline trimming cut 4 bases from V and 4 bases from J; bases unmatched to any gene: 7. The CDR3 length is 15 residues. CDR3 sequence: CASSGRTSAGETQYF. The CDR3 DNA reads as TGTGCCAGCAGTGGCCGGACTAGCGCGGGAGAGACCCAGTACTTC.

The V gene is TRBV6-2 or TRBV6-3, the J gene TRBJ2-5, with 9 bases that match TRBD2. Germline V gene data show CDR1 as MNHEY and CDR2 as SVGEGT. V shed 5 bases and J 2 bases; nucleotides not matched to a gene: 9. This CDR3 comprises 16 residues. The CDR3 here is CASSIASGTGQETQYF. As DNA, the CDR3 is TGTGCCAGCAGTATAGCTAGCGGGACGGGGCAAGAGACCCAGTACTTC.

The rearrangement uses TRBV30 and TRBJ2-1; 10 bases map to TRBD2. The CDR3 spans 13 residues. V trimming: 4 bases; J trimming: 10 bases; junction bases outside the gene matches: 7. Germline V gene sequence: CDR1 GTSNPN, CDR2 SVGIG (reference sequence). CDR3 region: CAWKPAGGLEQFF. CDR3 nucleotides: TGTGCCTGGAAGCCAGCGGGAGGGCTCGAGCAGTTCTTC.

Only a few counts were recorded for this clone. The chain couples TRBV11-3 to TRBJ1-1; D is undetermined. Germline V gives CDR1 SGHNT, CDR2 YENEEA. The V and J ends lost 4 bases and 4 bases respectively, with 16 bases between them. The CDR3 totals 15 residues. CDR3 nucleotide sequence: TGTGCCAGCAGCTCTAGAAGTCGGGGTAGCACTGAAGCTTTCTTT. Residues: CASSSRSRGSTEAFF.

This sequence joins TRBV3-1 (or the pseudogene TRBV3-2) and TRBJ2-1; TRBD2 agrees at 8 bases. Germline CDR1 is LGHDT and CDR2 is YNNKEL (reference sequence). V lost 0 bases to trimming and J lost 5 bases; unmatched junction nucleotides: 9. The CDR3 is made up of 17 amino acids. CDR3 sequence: CASSQETEAGGHNEQFF. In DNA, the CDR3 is TGTGCCAGCAGCCAAGAAACCGAGGCGGGAGGTCACAATGAGCAGTTCTTC.

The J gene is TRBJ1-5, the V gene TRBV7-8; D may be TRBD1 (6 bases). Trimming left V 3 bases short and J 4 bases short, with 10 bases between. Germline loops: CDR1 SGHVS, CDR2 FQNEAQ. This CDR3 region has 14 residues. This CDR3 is CASSLGARNQPQHF. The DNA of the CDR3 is TGTGCCAGCAGCTTGGGGGCTCGGAATCAGCCCCAGCATTTT. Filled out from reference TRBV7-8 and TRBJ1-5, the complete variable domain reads GAGVSQSPRYKVAKRGQDVALRCDPISGHVSLFWYQQALGQGPEFLTYFQNEAQLDKSGLPSDRFFAERPEGSVSTLKIQRTQQEDSAVYLCASSLGARNQPQHFGDGTRLSIL.

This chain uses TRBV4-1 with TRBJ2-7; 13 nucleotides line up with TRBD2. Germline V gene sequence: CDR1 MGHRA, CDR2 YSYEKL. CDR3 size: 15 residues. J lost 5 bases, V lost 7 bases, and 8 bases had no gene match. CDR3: CASTSGLAGEDEQYF. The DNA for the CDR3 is TGCGCCAGCACCTCAGGACTAGCGGGAGAGGACGAGCAGTACTTC.

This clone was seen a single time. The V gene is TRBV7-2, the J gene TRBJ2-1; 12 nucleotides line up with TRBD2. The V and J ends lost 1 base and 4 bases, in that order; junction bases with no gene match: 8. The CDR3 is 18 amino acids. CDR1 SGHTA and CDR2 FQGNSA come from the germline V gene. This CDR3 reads CASSLVSGLAGRYNEQFF. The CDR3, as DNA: TGTGCCAGCAGCTTAGTATCCGGACTAGCGGGGCGTTACAATGAGCAGTTCTTC.

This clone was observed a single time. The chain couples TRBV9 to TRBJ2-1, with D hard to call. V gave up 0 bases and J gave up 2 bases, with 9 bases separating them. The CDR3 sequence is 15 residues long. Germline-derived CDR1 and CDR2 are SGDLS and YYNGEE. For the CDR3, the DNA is TGTGCCAGCAGCGTAGCCCCTCAGACCTACAATGAGCAGTTCTTC. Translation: CASSVAPQTYNEQFF.

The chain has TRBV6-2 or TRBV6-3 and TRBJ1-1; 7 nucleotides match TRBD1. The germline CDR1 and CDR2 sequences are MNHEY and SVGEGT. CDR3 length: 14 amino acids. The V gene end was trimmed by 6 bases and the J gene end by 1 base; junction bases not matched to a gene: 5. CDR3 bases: TGTGCCAGCAGCGACAGGGTGCGGAACACTGAAGCTTTCTTT. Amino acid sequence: CASSDRVRNTEAFF.

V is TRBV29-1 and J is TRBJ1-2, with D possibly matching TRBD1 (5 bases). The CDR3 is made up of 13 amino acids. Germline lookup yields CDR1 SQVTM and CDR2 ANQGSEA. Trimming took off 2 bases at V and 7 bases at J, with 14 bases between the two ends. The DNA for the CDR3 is TGCAGCGTTGAATTTCAGGGTTTCAGTGGCTACACCTTC. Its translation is CSVEFQGFSGYTF.

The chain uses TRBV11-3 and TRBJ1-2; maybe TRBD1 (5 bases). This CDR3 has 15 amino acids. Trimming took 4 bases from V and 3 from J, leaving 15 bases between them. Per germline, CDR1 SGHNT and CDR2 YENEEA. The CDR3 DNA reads TGTGCCAGCAGCTACTCACAGGACAATTACTATGGCTACACCTTC. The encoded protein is CASSYSQDNYYGYTF.

The CDR3 is CASSIAAGGVDEQFF. The DNA for the CDR3 is TGTGCCAGTAGTATCGCGGCAGGGGGTGTCGATGAGCAGTTCTTC. The V gene is TRBV19, the J gene TRBJ2-1; TRBD1 agrees at 7 bases. Trimming at V came to 3 bases and at J to 8 bases, leaving 10 bases not matched to a gene. CDR3 length: 15 residues. CDR1 and CDR2 from the germline V gene are LNHDA and SQIVND (reference sequence).

CDR3 protein: CASSGPGTGETDTQYF. The CDR3 region has the DNA TGTGCCAGCAGTGGTCCCGGGACAGGGGAAACAGATACGCAGTATTTT. The chain carries TRBV2 and TRBJ2-3, with TRBD1 identical over 10 bases. CDR3 length: 16 amino acids. The V and J ends lost 4 bases and 3 bases, in that order; junction bases with no gene match: 7. The germline V gene has CDR1 SNHLY and CDR2 FYNNEI.

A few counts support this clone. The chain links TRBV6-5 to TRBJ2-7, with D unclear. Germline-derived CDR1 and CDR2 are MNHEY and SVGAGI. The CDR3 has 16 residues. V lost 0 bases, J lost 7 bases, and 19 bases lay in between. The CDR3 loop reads CASSYSMGSRPGEQYF. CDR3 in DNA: TGTGCCAGCAGTTACTCGATGGGCAGCCGACCTGGGGAGCAGTACTTC.

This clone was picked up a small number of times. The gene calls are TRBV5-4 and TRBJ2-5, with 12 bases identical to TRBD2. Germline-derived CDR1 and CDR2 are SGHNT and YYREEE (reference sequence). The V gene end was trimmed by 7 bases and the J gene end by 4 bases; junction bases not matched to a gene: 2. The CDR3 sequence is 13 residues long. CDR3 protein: CASASGRGETQYF. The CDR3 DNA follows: TGTGCCAGCGCTAGCGGGAGGGGAGAGACCCAGTACTTC.

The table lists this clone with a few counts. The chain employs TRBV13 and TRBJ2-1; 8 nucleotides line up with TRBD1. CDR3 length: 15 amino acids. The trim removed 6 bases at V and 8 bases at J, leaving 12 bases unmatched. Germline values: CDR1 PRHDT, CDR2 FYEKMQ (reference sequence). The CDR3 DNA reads TGTGCCAGCAGGAGGACAGGGAGCCCCTCGCATGAGCAGTTCTTC. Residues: CASRRTGSPSHEQFF.

The CDR3: CASSLEAGGRQETQYF. DNA for the CDR3: TGTGCCAGCAGCTTAGAGGCGGGGGGGCGGCAAGAGACCCAGTACTTC. The chain carries TRBV7-2 and TRBJ2-5, with 9 bases aligning to TRBD2. J was trimmed by 2 bases and V by 1 base; bases with no gene match: 5. The germline V gene encodes CDR1 SGHTA and CDR2 FQGNSA. This CDR3 is 16 amino acids long.

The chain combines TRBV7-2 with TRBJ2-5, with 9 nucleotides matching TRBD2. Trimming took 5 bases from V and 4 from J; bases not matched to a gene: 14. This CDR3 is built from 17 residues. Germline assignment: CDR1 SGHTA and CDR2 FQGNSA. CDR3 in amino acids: CASSRGGGAWIGETQYF. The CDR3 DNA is TGTGCCAGCAGCAGGGGCGGGGGGGCCTGGATCGGAGAGACCCAGTACTTC.

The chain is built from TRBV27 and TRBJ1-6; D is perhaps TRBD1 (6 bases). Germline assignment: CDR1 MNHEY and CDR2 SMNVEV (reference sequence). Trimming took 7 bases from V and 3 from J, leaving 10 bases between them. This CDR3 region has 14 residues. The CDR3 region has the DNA TGTGCCAGCAAGGTACAGGGCTATAATTCACCCCTCCACTTT. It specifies CASKVQGYNSPLHF.

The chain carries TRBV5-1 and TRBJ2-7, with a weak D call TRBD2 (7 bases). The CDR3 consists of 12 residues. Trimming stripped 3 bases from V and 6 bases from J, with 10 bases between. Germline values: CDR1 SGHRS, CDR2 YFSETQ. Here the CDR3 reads CASSSGGPEQYF. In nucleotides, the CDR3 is TGCGCCAGCAGCTCCGGGGGGCCCGAGCAGTACTTC.

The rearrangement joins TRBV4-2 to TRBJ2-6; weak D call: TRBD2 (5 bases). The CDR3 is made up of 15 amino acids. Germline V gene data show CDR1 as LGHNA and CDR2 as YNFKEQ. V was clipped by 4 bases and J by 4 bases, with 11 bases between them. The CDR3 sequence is CASSLGGPGANVLTF. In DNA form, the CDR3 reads TGTGCCAGCAGCCTAGGAGGACCCGGGGCCAACGTCCTGACTTTC.

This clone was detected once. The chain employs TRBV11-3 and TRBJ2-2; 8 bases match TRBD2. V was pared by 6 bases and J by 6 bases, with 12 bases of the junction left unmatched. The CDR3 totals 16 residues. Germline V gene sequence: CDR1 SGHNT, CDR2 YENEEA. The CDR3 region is CASRAESGSGPGELFF. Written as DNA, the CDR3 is TGTGCCAGCAGGGCGGAGAGCGGGAGCGGTCCCGGGGAGCTGTTTTTT. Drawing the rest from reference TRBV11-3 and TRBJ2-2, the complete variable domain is EAGVVQSPRYKIIEKKQPVAFWCNPISGHNTLYWYLQNLGQGPELLIRYENEEAVDDSQLPKDRFSAERLKGVDSTLKIQPAELGDSAVYLCASRAESGSGPGELFFGEGSRLTVL.

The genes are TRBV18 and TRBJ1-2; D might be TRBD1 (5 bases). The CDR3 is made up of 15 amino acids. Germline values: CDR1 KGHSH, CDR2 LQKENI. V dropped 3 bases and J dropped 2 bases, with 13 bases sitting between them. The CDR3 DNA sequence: TGTGCCAGCTCACCCACCCCCCAGGGAAACTATGGCTACACCTTC. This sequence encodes CASSPTPQGNYGYTF.

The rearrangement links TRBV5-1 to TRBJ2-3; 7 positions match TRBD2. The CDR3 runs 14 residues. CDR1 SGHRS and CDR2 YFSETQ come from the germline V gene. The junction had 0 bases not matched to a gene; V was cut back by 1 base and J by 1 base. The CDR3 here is CASSLTSGTDTQYF. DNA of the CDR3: TGCGCCAGCAGCTTGACTAGCGGCACAGATACGCAGTATTTT.

The CDR3 DNA follows: TGTGCCAGCAGCCCGTATCCAGGGGCCATGAACACTGAAGCTTTCTTT. Translating it yields CASSPYPGAMNTEAFF. The V and J genes are TRBV3-1 (or the pseudogene TRBV3-2) and TRBJ1-1, with D tentatively TRBD1 (6 bases). The CDR3 has 16 residues. V was pared by 4 bases and J by 0 bases, with 15 bases between. Germline CDR1 is LGHDT and CDR2 is YNNKEL (reference sequence).